This is a list of T cell receptor beta chains from one sample in a study of cytomegalovirus exposure and HLA in healthy donors. Profiling relied on immunoSEQ multiplex PCR, and the TCRdb table lists in-frame clones only, not all of them. The sample consists of 95,000 to 100,000 clones, approximately 89% of them appearing once. The sequencing input was PBMCs. Receptors were obtained from a man aged 30-40 years in good health and CMV-seronegative. CDR3s include the opening cysteine and the closing phenylalanine or tryptophan. Each record gives: D gene, J gene, clone size, V gene, CDR3 DNA, CDR3 protein. D genes are given only for firm matches. Where a row states a size, it is once, few, many or the class of an expanded clone; other rows omit it.

D: -; J: TRBJ2-5; size: -; V: TRBV11-2; DNA: TGTGCCAGCAGCCAAGGACTAAACCAAGAGACCCAGTACTTC; CDR3: CASSQGLNQETQYF
D: -; J: TRBJ1-2; size: -; V: TRBV6-5; DNA: TGTGCCAGCAGTCGACAGGAAGGCTATGGCTACACCTTC; CDR3: CASSRQEGYGYTF
D: -; J: TRBJ2-3; size: -; V: TRBV4-3; DNA: TGCGCCAGCAGCCAAGATCGGGGGATACCCACAGATACGCAGTATTTT; CDR3: CASSQDRGIPTDTQYF
D: -; J: TRBJ1-3; size: -; V: TRBV29-1; DNA: TGCAGCGTTGGGGCAGGACTAAACTCTGGAAACACCATATATTTT; CDR3: CSVGAGLNSGNTIYF
D: -; J: TRBJ2-7; size: once; V: TRBV11-3; DNA: TGTGCCAGCAGCCTCTCGGGCTCCTACGAGCAGTACTTC; CDR3: CASSLSGSYEQYF
D: -; J: TRBJ1-2; size: -; V: TRBV7-2; DNA: TGTGCCAGCAGCCCCCAGGGCCAATATGGCTACACCTTC; CDR3: CASSPQGQYGYTF
D: TRBD1; J: TRBJ1-3; size: -; V: TRBV28; DNA: TGTGCCAGCAGTTTATCCCCCCGGGGACAGGGAAGGGGAAACACCATATATTTT; CDR3: CASSLSPRGQGRGNTIYF
D: -; J: TRBJ2-1; size: -; V: TRBV9; DNA: TGTGCCAGCAGCGTTAAAGCCGGGGGAAACTACAATGAGCAGTTCTTC; CDR3: CASSVKAGGNYNEQFF
D: -; J: TRBJ2-5; size: -; V: TRBV4-1; DNA: TGCGCCAGCAGCTACGAGCCAGGGGAACAAGAGACCCAGTACTTC; CDR3: CASSYEPGEQETQYF
D: -; J: TRBJ2-2; size: -; V: TRBV5-1; DNA: TGCGCCAGCAGCTTTGGTAGCCGCGGGGCCGGGGAGCTGTTTTTT; CDR3: CASSFGSRGAGELFF
D: -; J: TRBJ2-7; size: once; V: TRBV19; DNA: TGTGCCAGTAGTATAGCAACTAGTCTTCGTTTGGGAGAGCAGTACTTC; CDR3: CASSIATSLRLGEQYF
D: TRBD1; J: TRBJ1-2; size: -; V: TRBV7-6; DNA: TGTGCCAGCAGCTTTTCTAGGGTCTCTGGGGACAGCGGCTACACCTTC; CDR3: CASSFSRVSGDSGYTF
D: -; J: TRBJ1-5; size: -; V: TRBV6-1; DNA: TGTGCCACGTCTCAGCCCCAGCATTTT; CDR3: CATSQPQHF
D: -; J: TRBJ2-7; size: -; V: TRBV15; DNA: TGTGCCACCAGCAATCTGGGGCTGGCCTACGAGCAGTACTTC; CDR3: CATSNLGLAYEQYF
D: -; J: TRBJ2-6; size: -; V: TRBV5-4; DNA: TGTGCCAGCAGCTTGGGGGACTTAGTTTCTGGGGCCAACGTCCTGACTTTC; CDR3: CASSLGDLVSGANVLTF
D: -; J: TRBJ1-1; size: -; V: TRBV29-1; DNA: TGCAGCGTTGAAGAGCTGGGCAGGGAAAATACTGAAGCTTTCTTT; CDR3: CSVEELGRENTEAFF
D: -; J: TRBJ2-7; size: -; V: TRBV13; DNA: TGTGCCAGCAGCTCCCTTAGCGACGAGCAGTACTTC; CDR3: CASSSLSDEQYF
D: TRBD2; J: TRBJ2-1; size: -; V: TRBV12-5; DNA: TGTGCTAGTGGTACCACCCCCTTAGCGGGAAAGAAATATGAGCAGTTCTTC; CDR3: CASGTTPLAGKKYEQFF
D: -; J: TRBJ2-5; size: -; V: TRBV5-4; DNA: TGTGCCAGCAGCTATTCTACAGGGACAGAGACCCAGTACTTC; CDR3: CASSYSTGTETQYF
D: TRBD2; J: TRBJ2-3; size: -; V: TRBV2; DNA: TGTGCCAGCGGGACTAGCGGTACTGGGGATACGCAGTATTTT; CDR3: CASGTSGTGDTQYF
D: -; J: TRBJ1-5; size: -; V: TRBV28; DNA: TGTGCCAGCACCCTGGGGGGGGCAGCTCAGCCCCAGCATTTT; CDR3: CASTLGGAAQPQHF
D: -; J: TRBJ2-7; size: once; V: TRBV27; DNA: TGTGCCAGCAGTTTAACCACAGGGTATGGATCCTACGAGCAGTACTTC; CDR3: CASSLTTGYGSYEQYF
D: -; J: TRBJ2-7; size: -; V: TRBV6-1; DNA: TGTGCCAGCAGTGAAGCGCCGGGGGAAAGCTACGAGCAGTACTTC; CDR3: CASSEAPGESYEQYF
D: -; J: TRBJ2-5; size: once; V: TRBV4-2; DNA: TGTGCCAGCAGCCAAGTCTGGGGGGAACTCGGGGAGACCCAGTACTTC; CDR3: CASSQVWGELGETQYF
D: -; J: TRBJ2-1; size: -; V: TRBV5-1; DNA: TGCGCCAGCAGCTACGGGTCCAGCGGCCCGTACAATGAGCAGTTCTTC; CDR3: CASSYGSSGPYNEQFF
D: -; J: TRBJ2-3; size: -; V: TRBV2; DNA: TGTGCCAGCAGTGAGGGCAGTTTAAGCACAGATACGCAGTATTTT; CDR3: CASSEGSLSTDTQYF